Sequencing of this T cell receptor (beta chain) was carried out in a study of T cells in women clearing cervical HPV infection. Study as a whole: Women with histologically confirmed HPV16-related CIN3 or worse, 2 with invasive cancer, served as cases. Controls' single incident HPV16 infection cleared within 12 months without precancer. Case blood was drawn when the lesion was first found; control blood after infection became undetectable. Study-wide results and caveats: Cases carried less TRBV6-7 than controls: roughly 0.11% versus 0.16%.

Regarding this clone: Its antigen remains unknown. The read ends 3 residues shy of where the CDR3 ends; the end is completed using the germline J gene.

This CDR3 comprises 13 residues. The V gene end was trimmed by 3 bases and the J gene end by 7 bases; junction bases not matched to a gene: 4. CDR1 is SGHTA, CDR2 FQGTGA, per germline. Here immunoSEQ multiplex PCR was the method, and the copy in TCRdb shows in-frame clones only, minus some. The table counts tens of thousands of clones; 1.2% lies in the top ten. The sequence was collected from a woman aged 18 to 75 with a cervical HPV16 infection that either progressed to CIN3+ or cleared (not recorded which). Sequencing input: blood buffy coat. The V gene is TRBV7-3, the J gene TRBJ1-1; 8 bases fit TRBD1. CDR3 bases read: TGTGCCAGCAGCTTGGACAGGGAAAGTGAA. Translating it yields CASSLDRESE. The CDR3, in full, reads CASSLDRESEAFF. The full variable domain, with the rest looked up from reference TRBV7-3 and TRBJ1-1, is GAGVSQTPSNKVTEKGKYVELRCDPISGHTALYWYRQSLGQGPEFLIYFQGTGAADDSGLPNDRFFAVRPEGSVSTLKIQRTERGDSAVYLCASSLDRESEAFFGQGTRLTVV.